This is a list of T cell receptor beta chains from one sample in a study of T cell responses to AZD1222 COVID-19 vaccine. Here immunoSEQ multiplex PCR was the method, and the copy in TCRdb shows in-frame clones only, minus some. The sample contains roughly 140,000 clones, about 92% of which appear only once. The input for sequencing was peripheral blood, taken on day 0 of AZD1222 vaccination. The source is an adult in good health. Each CDR3 is given with its conserved first and last residue. The D gene is left open where the match is weak. Some rows mark clone size as missing; the rest say once, few, many or name a class of expanded clone.

D | J | V | size | DNA | CDR3
- | TRBJ1-3 | TRBV7-8 | - | TGTGCCAGCAGCTTAGCTGGGGGGCTAGGAAACACCATATATTTT | CASSLAGGLGNTIYF
- | TRBJ1-2 | TRBV19 | - | TGTGCCAGTAGTATAGTCCCCCTCAGGAGTAACTATGGCTACACCTTC | CASSIVPLRSNYGYTF
- | TRBJ2-2 | TRBV27 | once | TGTGCCAGCCAAAGTCTGGGACAATCGAACACCGGGGAGCTGTTTTTT | CASQSLGQSNTGELFF
- | TRBJ1-3 | TRBV6-5 | - | TGTGCCAGCAGTTATGACGGCTCGACCTCTGGAAACACCATATATTTT | CASSYDGSTSGNTIYF
- | TRBJ2-1 | TRBV3-1/TRBV3-2 | once | TGTGCCAGCAGCCAATTTCCTAGCGAGACTTACAATGAGCAGTTCTTC | CASSQFPSETYNEQFF
TRBD2 | TRBJ2-1 | TRBV6-5 | - | TGTGCCAGCAGTCCGACGGGGGGGTACTACAATGAGCAGTTCTTC | CASSPTGGYYNEQFF
- | TRBJ1-1 | TRBV5-6 | - | TGTGCCAGCAGTCTGTTCAGGAGATTGAACACTGAAGCTTTCTTT | CASSLFRRLNTEAFF
- | TRBJ2-7 | TRBV10-3 | - | TGTGCCATCAGTGAATTAGGGAATCCCTACGAGCAGTACTTC | CAISELGNPYEQYF
TRBD2 | TRBJ2-7 | TRBV3-1/TRBV3-2 | - | TGTGCCAGCAGCCAAGATCGGGCTAGCGGGGGGGATTTGGTCTACGAGCAGTACTTC | CASSQDRASGGDLVYEQYF
TRBD1 | TRBJ1-1 | TRBV20-1 | - | TGCGGGGGACAGGGAAAGACTGAAGCTTTCTTT | CGGQGKTEAFF
- | TRBJ1-1 | TRBV7-2 | - | TGTGCCAGCAGCCCCCTGCGGGGGGGCACTGAAGCTTTCTTT | CASSPLRGGTEAFF
- | TRBJ2-1 | TRBV3-1/TRBV3-2 | - | TGTGCCAGCAGCGTCCGGGACAAAGCATTCTTC | CASSVRDKAFF
TRBD2 | TRBJ2-1 | TRBV4-1 | - | TGCGCCAGCAGCCAGAACCCGGGGGGGGGTTCCAATGAGCAGTTCTTC | CASSQNPGGGSNEQFF
- | TRBJ1-2 | TRBV29-1 | - | TGCAGCGTTGACGGACAGAGCTATGGCTACACCTTC | CSVDGQSYGYTF
- | TRBJ2-1 | TRBV6-1 | - | TGTGCCAGCAGTGAAAGGGGCTGGAATGAGCAGTTCTTC | CASSERGWNEQFF
- | TRBJ1-6 | TRBV9 | - | TGTGCCAGCAGCGTAGGATCAGGGAATTCACCCCTCCACTTT | CASSVGSGNSPLHF
TRBD1 | TRBJ1-2 | TRBV29-1 | - | TGCAGCGTTGAACGGGACAGCTATGGCTACACCTTC | CSVERDSYGYTF
TRBD1 | TRBJ2-2 | TRBV7-3 | - | TGTGCCAGCAGCCTACAGGGGGCGAACACCGGGGAGCTGTTTTTT | CASSLQGANTGELFF
- | TRBJ1-6 | TRBV30 | - | TGTGCCTCGGCCGGGCCAGTTAATTCACCCCTCCACTTT | CASAGPVNSPLHF
- | TRBJ2-7 | TRBV11-2 | - | TGTGCCAGCAGCTTAGATCCGCGAAACTACGAGCAGTACTTC | CASSLDPRNYEQYF
TRBD1 | TRBJ2-3 | TRBV7-2 | - | TGTGCCAGCAGCTTTGACAGGGGCACAGATACGCAGTATTTT | CASSFDRGTDTQYF
- | TRBJ2-7 | TRBV7-2 | - | TGTGCCAGCAGCTTAGCAGAGGGGTCCCCCTACGAGCAGTACTTC | CASSLAEGSPYEQYF
- | TRBJ1-6 | TRBV21-1 | - | TGTGCCAGCAGCGTCTTGGGACAGACCTCGAGCTCCTATAATTCACCCCTCCACTTT | CASSVLGQTSSSYNSPLHF
- | TRBJ2-3 | TRBV6-7 | - | TGTGCCAGCGGAATAACTAGCCCGATTCCCACAGATACGCAGTATTTT | CASGITSPIPTDTQYF
- | TRBJ2-7 | TRBV5-1 | - | TGCGCCAGCAGCTTGCTAGGGAACTCCTACGAGCAGTACTTC | CASSLLGNSYEQYF
- | TRBJ1-2 | TRBV3-1/TRBV3-2 | - | TGTGCCAGCAGCCAAGTAGGGGGGGTTAACTATGGCTACACCTTC | CASSQVGGVNYGYTF
TRBD1 | TRBJ2-7 | TRBV3-1/TRBV3-2 | - | TGTGCCAGCAGCCGAAACCCCGGACAGGGGACCGAGCAGTACTTC | CASSRNPGQGTEQYF
- | TRBJ1-2 | TRBV10-1 | - | TGCGCCAGCAGTCGAGGGATAAACTATGGCTACACCTTC | CASSRGINYGYTF
TRBD2 | TRBJ2-7 | TRBV5-4 | - | TGTGCCAGCAGGGGGGGGAGGTACTTC | CASRGGRYF
- | TRBJ2-1 | TRBV10-1 | - | TGCGCCAGCCCGGGGGACACCTCTCGGTTCTTC | CASPGDTSRFF
TRBD1 | TRBJ2-2 | TRBV5-1 | - | TGCGCCAGCAGCCCAGGGGGCAGGGGGGCCCGAGGCGGGGAGCTGTTTTTT | CASSPGGRGARGGELFF
- | TRBJ2-7 | TRBV27 | few | TGTGCCAGCAGAGACCATAGCCGCTCCTACGAGCAGTACTTC | CASRDHSRSYEQYF
TRBD2 | TRBJ2-7 | TRBV6-2/TRBV6-3 | - | TGTGCCAGCAGTTACATTCTAGCGGGGGGCAAATGGGCCTCCTACGAGCAGTACTTC | CASSYILAGGKWASYEQYF
- | TRBJ2-7 | TRBV6-5 | - | TGTGCCAGCAGTTACCGCCGGGGGTGGGAGCAGTACTTC | CASSYRRGWEQYF
- | TRBJ1-1 | TRBV2 | few | TGTGCCAGCAGTGAAACGGTAAACACTGAAGCTTTCTTT | CASSETVNTEAFF